Listed below are T cell receptor beta chains from one sample, sequenced in a study of control samples from healthy donors and cancer patients. Libraries were prepared by immunoSEQ multiplex PCR; TCRdb keeps only in-frame clonotypes and omits some of them. The repertoire has about 57,000 clones, roughly 94% of them found once; the top ten carry 3% to 4%. Specimen: blood. The receptors were gathered from a man aged 30 to 39 in good health. CDR3s include the opening cysteine and the closing phenylalanine or tryptophan. Where a row states a size, it is once, few, many or the class of an expanded clone; other rows omit it.

abundance	v_gene	CDR3aa
-	TRBV9	CASSDRQGAEETQYF
-	TRBV18	CASSPDRSQPQHF
once	TRBV7-9	CASSSQTASGNTIYF
once	TRBV18	CASSDPSDPRAYEQYF
-	TRBV4-3	CASSQDPLGQGYEQYF
once	TRBV19	CASEQGNAGSPLHF
-	TRBV6-5	CATQRQRMNTEAFF
once	TRBV7-8	CASSIRTRTASPGANVLTF
-	TRBV5-4	CASSRTGEQYF
-	TRBV4-2	CASSQGEAAGGNIQYF
-	TRBV6-6	CASSYGGWGQQPQHF
-	TRBV24-1	CATSVSMGEIDEQFF
-	TRBV19	CASMRTGRNQPQHF
-	TRBV7-2	CASSLEHRLQETQYF
once	TRBV9	CASSGHSGVSYNEQFF
-	TRBV27	CASSFMRGTVNNSPLHF
-	TRBV19	CASAPGTGNNEQFF
-	TRBV6-2/TRBV6-3	CASSYRPGTEAFF